A single sample is the source of the 15 T cell receptor beta chains below, sequenced in a study of radiation and T cells in renal cell carcinoma (dated by TCRdb to 2018 to 2020). The library was prepared using the immunoSEQ multiplex PCR assay. Not all clones reach the TCRdb copy of this immuneACCESS table, which keeps in-frame sequences only. Checked studies attribute under half of the gap to unresolved V genes and leave the rest unexplained. The sample table shows around 81,000 clones, and around four fifths are seen once. The ten most abundant clones make up roughly 8.8% of the sample. The sample's time point label, in plain terms: blood 4 weeks post-SBRT, at nephrectomy. The intended sense of this specimen's treatment or condition label: 15 Gy SBRT to primary tumor, nephrectomy 4 weeks later. Material: blood, obtained from a patient whose treatment included radiotherapy and nephrectomy. Receptors originate from a man aged 50-59 years with renal cell carcinoma.

V and J are TRBV5-6 and TRBJ2-1, with a possible D match to TRBD2 (7 bases). The CDR3 extends over 17 amino acids. Trimming stripped 7 bases from V and 5 bases from J, with 25 bases between. From germline, CDR1 is SGHDT and CDR2 YYEEEE. This CDR3 reads CASGGLGSGGGNNEQFF. The CDR3 DNA sequence: TGTGCCAGCGGCGGACTAGGCTCCGGGGGCGGAAACAATGAGCAGTTCTTC.

This rearrangement joins TRBV9 to TRBJ1-4, with 11 bases lining up with TRBD1. V lost 0 bases, J lost 11 bases, and 9 bases stayed unmatched. The germline V gene encodes CDR1 SGDLS and CDR2 YYNGEE. The CDR3 has 16 residues. The CDR3 region is CASSVDGSGDRGKLFF. CDR3 sequence (DNA): TGTGCCAGCAGCGTAGATGGATCTGGGGACAGGGGGAAACTGTTTTTT.

This chain joins TRBV10-3 and TRBJ1-1, with a possible D match to TRBD1 (5 bases). This CDR3 spans 16 amino acids. Trimming shortened V by 4 bases and J by 4 bases, and 19 bases separated the two germline ends. Germline V gives CDR1 ENHRY, CDR2 SYGVKD. The CDR3 region has the DNA TGTGCCATCAGTGGGGGGTCTTCAGGGCTGACCACTGAAGCTTTCTTT. Amino acid sequence: CAISGGSSGLTTEAFF.

This clone has more than one count but fewer than ten. J is TRBJ1-1 and V is TRBV19, with D unclear. This CDR3 region has 15 residues. The germline V gene encodes CDR1 LNHDA and CDR2 SQIVND (reference sequence). Trimming took 8 bases from V and 4 from J, leaving 20 bases between them. The CDR3 bases are TGTGCCAGTTCTATGCAGGCCCACCGGGGCACTGAAGCTTTCTTT. It specifies CASSMQAHRGTEAFF. The complete variable domain, with remaining parts taken from reference TRBV19 and TRBJ1-1, reads DGGITQSPKYLFRKEGQNVTLSCEQNLNHDAMYWYRQDPGQGLRLIYYSQIVNDFQKGDIAEGYSVSREKKESFPLTVTSAQKNPTAFYLCASSMQAHRGTEAFFGQGTRLTVV.

This chain connects TRBV11-2 to TRBJ2-5; weak D call: TRBD2 (6 bases). The CDR3 sequence is 16 residues long. The germline CDR1 and CDR2 sequences are SGHAT and FQNNGV. V was trimmed by 4 bases and J by 5 bases, leaving 20 bases between them. Here the CDR3 DNA reads TGTGCCAGCAGCTCCTGGGGCACTAGTCGGGAGGAGACCCAGTACTTC. The encoded protein is CASSSWGTSREETQYF. The full variable domain, its missing parts supplied by reference TRBV11-2 and TRBJ2-5, is EAGVAQSPRYKIIEKRQSVAFWCNPISGHATLYWYQQILGQGPKLLIQFQNNGVVDDSQLPKDRFSAERLKGVDSTLKIQPAKLEDSAVYLCASSSWGTSREETQYFGPGTRLLVL.

The chain is built from TRBV7-2 and TRBJ1-1, with TRBD1 identical over 9 bases. V lost 0 bases to trimming and J lost 4 bases; unmatched junction nucleotides: 0. Germline V gene sequence: CDR1 SGHTA, CDR2 FQGNSA. CDR3 length equals 14 residues. The CDR3 region has the DNA TGTGCCAGCAGCTTAGCGACAGGGGGCACTGAAGCTTTCTTT. This sequence encodes CASSLATGGTEAFF. Looking up the rest from reference TRBV7-2 and TRBJ1-1 gives the full variable domain: GAGVSQSPSNKVTEKGKDVELRCDPISGHTALYWYRQSLGQGLEFLIYFQGNSAPDKSGLPSDRFSAERTGGSVSTLTIQRTQQEDSAVYLCASSLATGGTEAFFGQGTRLTVV.

This chain uses TRBV2 with TRBJ1-6; D is unresolved. This CDR3 region has 15 residues. The V end was cut by 2 bases, the J end by 0 bases, with 5 bases between. Germline assignment: CDR1 SNHLY and CDR2 FYNNEI. Here the CDR3 DNA reads TGTGCCAGCAGTGAAATGGACTCCTATAATTCACCCCTCCACTTT. The encoded protein is CASSEMDSYNSPLHF. The variable domain in full, with the rest retrieved from reference TRBV2 and TRBJ1-6, is EPEVTQTPSHQVTQMGQEVILRCVPISNHLYFYWYRQILGQKVEFLVSFYNNEISEKSEIFDDQFSVERPDGSNFTLKIRSTKLEDSAMYFCASSEMDSYNSPLHFGNGTRLTVT.

Of note for this clone: One junction end does not reproduce the germline sequence, and a read error may be involved. J is TRBJ1-6 and V is TRBV5-8, with 7 positions matching TRBD1. The CDR3 contains 16 residues. Germline lookup yields CDR1 SGHTS and CDR2 YDEGEE. The DNA of the CDR3 is TGTGCCAGCACCTTGAGGTGGGGGACAGCGGGGACCACCCTCCACTTT. Protein sequence: CASTLRWGTAGTTLHF. Complete variable domain (other parts from reference TRBV5-8 and TRBJ1-6): EAGVTQSPTHLIKTRGQQATLRCSPISGHTSVYWYQQALGLGLQFLLWYDEGEERNRGNFPPRFSGRQFPNYSSELNVNALELEDSALYLCASTLRWGTAGTTLHFGNGTRLTVT.

The V gene is TRBV13, the J gene TRBJ2-5; D is unresolved. Deletions cut 0 bases from V and 2 bases from J, with 4 bases between. The CDR3 totals 13 residues. The germline CDR1 and CDR2 sequences are PRHDT and FYEKMQ (reference sequence). The CDR3 loop reads CASSLGQQETQYF. In DNA, the CDR3 is TGTGCCAGCAGCTTAGGGCAGCAAGAGACCCAGTACTTC.

J is TRBJ1-2 and V is TRBV7-2; a weak D match, TRBD1 (5 bases). The germline V and J ends were trimmed by 2 bases and 4 bases, with 8 bases remaining between them. The CDR3 is 13 amino acids. From germline, CDR1 is SGHTA and CDR2 FQGNSA. The CDR3 is CASSLLGVYGYTF. The CDR3 DNA reads as TGTGCCAGCAGCTTATTGGGGGTCTATGGCTACACCTTC. Filled out from reference TRBV7-2 and TRBJ1-2, the complete variable domain reads GAGVSQSPSNKVTEKGKDVELRCDPISGHTALYWYRQSLGQGLEFLIYFQGNSAPDKSGLPSDRFSAERTGGSVSTLTIQRTQQEDSAVYLCASSLLGVYGYTFGSGTRLTVV.

This chain links TRBV5-1 with TRBJ2-5; D remains unclear. The germline gives CDR1 SGHRS, CDR2 YFSETQ. The CDR3 is 12 residues long. Trimming took off 0 bases at V and 1 base at J, with 1 base between the two ends. In nucleotides, the CDR3 is TGCGCCAGCAGCTTGGCCCAAGAGACCCAGTACTTC. Its protein product is CASSLAQETQYF.

This clone was seen more than once but under ten times. The sample contains more than one DNA sequence encoding this CDR3. The J gene is TRBJ1-4, the V gene TRBV4-2; no definite D call. This CDR3 region has 16 residues. V lost 1 base and J lost 3, with 12 bases in between. Germline lookup yields CDR1 LGHNA and CDR2 YNFKEQ. CDR3 region: CASSQADKGANEKLFF. For the CDR3, the DNA is TGTGCCAGCAGCCAAGCAGACAAGGGCGCTAATGAAAAACTGTTTTTT.

V and J are TRBV4-1 and TRBJ2-2; D may be TRBD1 (6 bases). The CDR3 has 14 residues. From germline, CDR1 is MGHRA and CDR2 YSYEKL. Trimming pared 2 bases from V and 5 bases from J, leaving 9 bases between. CDR3 amino acids: CASSQTGLTGELFF. The DNA for the CDR3 is TGCGCCAGCAGCCAAACAGGGTTGACCGGGGAGCTGTTTTTT.

The rearrangement joins TRBV5-1 to TRBJ2-3; TRBD2 aligns across 11 bases. V was pared by 3 bases and J by 3 bases, with 6 bases of the junction left unmatched. The CDR3 sequence is 16 residues long. Germline V lookup: CDR1 SGHRS, CDR2 YFSETQ. This CDR3 is CASSSFGTSGTDTQYF. DNA of the CDR3: TGCGCCAGCAGCTCATTCGGGACTAGCGGAACAGATACGCAGTATTTT.

The chain recombines TRBV19 with TRBJ2-2; TRBD2 is a possible D gene (5 bases). Germline-derived CDR1 and CDR2 are LNHDA and SQIVND (reference sequence). V was pared by 4 bases and J by 9 bases, with 12 bases between. The CDR3 is 13 amino acids. CDR3 region: CASSTSGIRELFF. Here the CDR3 DNA reads TGTGCCAGTAGTACCTCCGGGATAAGGGAGCTGTTTTTT.